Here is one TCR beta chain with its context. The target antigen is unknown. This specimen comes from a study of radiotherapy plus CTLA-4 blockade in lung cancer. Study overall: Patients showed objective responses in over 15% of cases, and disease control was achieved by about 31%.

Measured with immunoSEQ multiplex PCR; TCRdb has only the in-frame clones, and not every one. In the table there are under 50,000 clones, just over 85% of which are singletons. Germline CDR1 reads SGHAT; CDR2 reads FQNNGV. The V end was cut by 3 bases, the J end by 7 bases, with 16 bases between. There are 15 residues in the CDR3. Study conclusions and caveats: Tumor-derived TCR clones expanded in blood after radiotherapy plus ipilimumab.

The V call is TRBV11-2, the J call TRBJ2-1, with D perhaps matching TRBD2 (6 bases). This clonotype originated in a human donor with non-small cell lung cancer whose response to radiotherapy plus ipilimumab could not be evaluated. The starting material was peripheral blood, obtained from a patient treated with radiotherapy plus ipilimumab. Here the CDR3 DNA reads TGTGCCAGCAGCTTGACGAGGAGGGTCGGGAATGAGCAGTTCTTC. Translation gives CASSLTRRVGNEQFF. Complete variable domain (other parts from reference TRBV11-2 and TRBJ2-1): EAGVAQSPRYKIIEKRQSVAFWCNPISGHATLYWYQQILGQGPKLLIQFQNNGVVDDSQLPKDRFSAERLKGVDSTLKIQPAKLEDSAVYLCASSLTRRVGNEQFFGPGTRLTVL.